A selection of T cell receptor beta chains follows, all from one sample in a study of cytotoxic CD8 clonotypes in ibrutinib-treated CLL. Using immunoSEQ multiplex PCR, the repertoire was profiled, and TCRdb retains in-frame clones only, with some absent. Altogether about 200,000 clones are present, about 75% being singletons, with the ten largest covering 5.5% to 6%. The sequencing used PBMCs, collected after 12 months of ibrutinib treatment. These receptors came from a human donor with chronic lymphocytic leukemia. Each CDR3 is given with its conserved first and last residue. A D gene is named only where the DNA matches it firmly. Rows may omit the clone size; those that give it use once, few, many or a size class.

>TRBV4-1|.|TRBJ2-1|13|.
TGCGCCAGCAGCCAAGCAGGGAACAATGAGCAGTTCTTC
CASSQAGNNEQFF
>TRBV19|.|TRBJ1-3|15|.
TGTGCCAGTAGTTTGGAGGGCCACTCTGGAAACACCATATATTTT
CASSLEGHSGNTIYF
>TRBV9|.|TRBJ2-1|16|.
TGTGCCAGCAGCGTAGCTGGGTCGGGGGCACGGCATGAGCAGTTCTTC
CASSVAGSGARHEQFF
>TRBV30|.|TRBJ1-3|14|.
TGTGCCTGGAGTAAGCCGGGGTCTGGAAACACCATATATTTT
CAWSKPGSGNTIYF
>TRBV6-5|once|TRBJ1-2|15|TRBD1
TGTGCCAGCAGTCGTACCCCCCCAGGGACAGATGGCTACACCTTC
CASSRTPPGTDGYTF
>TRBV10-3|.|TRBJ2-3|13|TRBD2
TGTGCCATCCTAGCGGGAGGCAAAGATACGCAGTATTTT
CAILAGGKDTQYF
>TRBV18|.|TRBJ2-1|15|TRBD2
TGTGCCAGCTCACCACCGCCTAGCGGGGTCAATGAGCAGTTCTTC
CASSPPPSGVNEQFF
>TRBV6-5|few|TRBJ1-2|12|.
TGTGCCAGCAGAACAGGGAACTATGGCTACACCTTC
CASRTGNYGYTF
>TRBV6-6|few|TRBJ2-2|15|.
TGTGCCAGCAGCGAGGGACAATTCAACACCGGGGAGCTGTTTTTT
CASSEGQFNTGELFF
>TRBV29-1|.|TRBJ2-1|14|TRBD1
TGCAGCGTTGACGGATCCAGGGGGCTGAATGAGCAGTTCTTC
CSVDGSRGLNEQFF
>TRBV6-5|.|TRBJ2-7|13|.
TGTGCCAGCAGTCCCGGGACCCCCTCCGAGCAGTACTTC
CASSPGTPSEQYF
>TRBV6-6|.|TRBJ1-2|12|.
TGTGCCAGCATGTTCTCGGGTGACGGCTACACCTTC
CASMFSGDGYTF
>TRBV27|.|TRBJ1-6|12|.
TGTGCCAGCAGTTATCCGAATTCACCCCTCCACTTT
CASSYPNSPLHF
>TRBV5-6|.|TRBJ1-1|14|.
TGTGCCAGCAGCTTTCTACAGGGAATAACTGAAGCTTTCTTT
CASSFLQGITEAFF
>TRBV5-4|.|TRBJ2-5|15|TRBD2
TGTGCCAGCAGCCCCACTAGCGGGGGGCAAGAGACCCAGTACTTC
CASSPTSGGQETQYF
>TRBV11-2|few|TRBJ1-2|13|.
TGTGCCAGCAGCTTAGACAGGGAGAGGGGCTACACCTTC
CASSLDRERGYTF
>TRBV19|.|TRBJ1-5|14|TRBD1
TGTGCCAGTAGTACCCCAGGGGGAAATCAGCCCCAGCATTTT
CASSTPGGNQPQHF
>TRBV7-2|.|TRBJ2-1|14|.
TGTGCCAGCAGCGCAGATGTAAGTAGGAATGAGCAGTTCTTC
CASSADVSRNEQFF
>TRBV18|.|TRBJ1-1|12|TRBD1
TGTGCCAGCTCCCTAACAGGGGCTGAAGCTTTCTTT
CASSLTGAEAFF
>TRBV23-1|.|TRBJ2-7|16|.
TGCGCCAGCACCCAACCCTGGGGGCCGACATTGTACGAGCAGTACTTC
CASTQPWGPTLYEQYF
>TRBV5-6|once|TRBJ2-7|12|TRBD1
TGTGCCAGCCTGACAGGGGTCAACGAGCAGTACTTC
CASLTGVNEQYF
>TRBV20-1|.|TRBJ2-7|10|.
TGCAGTGCTAGCGCCTACGAGCAGTACTTC
CSASAYEQYF
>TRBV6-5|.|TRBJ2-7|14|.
TGTGCCAGCAGTTACGGTCTTAGAGGGGACGAGCAGTACTTC
CASSYGLRGDEQYF
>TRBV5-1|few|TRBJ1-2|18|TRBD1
TGCGCCAGCAGCTCCTTTATTCTCACGGGACAGGGGAACTATGGCTACACCTTC
CASSSFILTGQGNYGYTF
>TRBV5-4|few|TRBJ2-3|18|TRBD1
TGTGCCAGCAGCTCCGGACAGGGGGGAACCGCTAGCACAGATACGCAGTATTTT
CASSSGQGGTASTDTQYF
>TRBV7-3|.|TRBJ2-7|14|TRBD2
TGTGCCAGCAGCTTAGGGCTAGCGGAAGACGAGCAGTACTTC
CASSLGLAEDEQYF
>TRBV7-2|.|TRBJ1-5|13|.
TGTGCCAGCAGCACTGACAGTAATCAGCCCCAGCATTTT
CASSTDSNQPQHF
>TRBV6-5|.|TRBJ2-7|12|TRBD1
TGTGCCAGCAGGCGGACAGGGGGCGAGCAGTACTTC
CASRRTGGEQYF
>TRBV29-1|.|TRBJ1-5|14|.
TGCAGCGTCGCTAGGACCGTCCGGGGTCAGCCCCAGCATTTT
CSVARTVRGQPQHF
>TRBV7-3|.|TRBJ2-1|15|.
TGTGCCAGCAGCCAATCCGTTGGCTCCTACAATGAGCAGTTCTTC
CASSQSVGSYNEQFF
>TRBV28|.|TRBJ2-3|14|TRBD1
TGTGCCAGCAGTTGGACAGGGGGCACAGATACGCAGTATTTT
CASSWTGGTDTQYF
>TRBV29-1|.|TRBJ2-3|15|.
TGCAGCGTTGACATAACCGGAACTAGCACAGATACGCAGTATTTT
CSVDITGTSTDTQYF
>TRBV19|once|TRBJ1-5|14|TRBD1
TGTGCCAGTAGTAGGCAGGGGGACAATCAGCCCCAGCATTTT
CASSRQGDNQPQHF
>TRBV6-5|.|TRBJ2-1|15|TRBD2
TGTGCCAGCAGGGCGACTAGCGGGAGGGAAGGTGAGCAGTTCTTC
CASRATSGREGEQFF
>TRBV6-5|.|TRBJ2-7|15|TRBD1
TGTGCCAGCAGAACCCGGGACAGGGGGCAATACGAGCAGTACTTC
CASRTRDRGQYEQYF
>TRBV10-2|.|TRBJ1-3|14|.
TGCGCCAGCAGGGTACAGGGTGCTGGAAACACCATATATTTT
CASRVQGAGNTIYF
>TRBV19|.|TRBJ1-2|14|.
TGTGCCAGTAGTACGGGGAGGATTGACTATGGCTACACCTTC
CASSTGRIDYGYTF
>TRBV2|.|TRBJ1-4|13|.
TGTGCCAGCAGTGAATCAGGGCCCGAAAAACTGTTTTTT
CASSESGPEKLFF
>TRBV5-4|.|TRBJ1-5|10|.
TGTGCCCTCCGGGGAAGGACCCAGCATTTT
CALRGRTQHF